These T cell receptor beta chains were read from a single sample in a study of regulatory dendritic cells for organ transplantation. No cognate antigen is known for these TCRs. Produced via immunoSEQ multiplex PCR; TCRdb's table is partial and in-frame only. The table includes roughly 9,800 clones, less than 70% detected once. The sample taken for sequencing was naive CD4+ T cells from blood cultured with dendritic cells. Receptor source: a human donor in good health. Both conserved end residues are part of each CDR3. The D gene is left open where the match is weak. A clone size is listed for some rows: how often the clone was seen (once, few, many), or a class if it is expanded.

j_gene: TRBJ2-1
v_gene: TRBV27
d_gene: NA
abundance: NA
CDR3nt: TGTGCCAGCAGTTTATTGGGGGCGAGCTCCTACAATGAGCAGTTCTTC
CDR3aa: CASSLLGASSYNEQFF

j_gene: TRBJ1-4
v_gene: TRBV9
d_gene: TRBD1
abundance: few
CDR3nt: TGTGCCAGCAGCCCGCAGACAGGGCCTAATGAAAAACTGTTTTTT
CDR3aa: CASSPQTGPNEKLFF

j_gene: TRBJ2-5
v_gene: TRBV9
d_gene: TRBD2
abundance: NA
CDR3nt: TGTGCCAGCAGCGTAGAGGGAGGACTAGCGGGGATGGAGACCCAGTACTTC
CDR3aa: CASSVEGGLAGMETQYF

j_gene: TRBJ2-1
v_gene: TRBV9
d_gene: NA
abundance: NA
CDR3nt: TGTGCCAGCACCCCAGTCGGCGGAGGGAATGAGCAGTTCTTC
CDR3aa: CASTPVGGGNEQFF

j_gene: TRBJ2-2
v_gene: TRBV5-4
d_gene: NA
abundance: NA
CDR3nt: TGTGCCAGCAGCTCTACCACCGGGGAGCTGTTTTTT
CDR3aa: CASSSTTGELFF

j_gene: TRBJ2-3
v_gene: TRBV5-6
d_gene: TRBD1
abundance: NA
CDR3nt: TGTGCCAGCAGCTTACCGGGACAGGGTGCAGATACGCAGTATTTT
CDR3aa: CASSLPGQGADTQYF

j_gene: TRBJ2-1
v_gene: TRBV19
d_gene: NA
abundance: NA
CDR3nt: TGTGCCAGTAGTATATGGGGCCACCACAATGAGCAGTTCTTC
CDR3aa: CASSIWGHHNEQFF

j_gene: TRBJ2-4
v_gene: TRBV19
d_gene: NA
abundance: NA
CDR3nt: TGTGCCAGTAGTATTTCGTCGGGGTCAGTAGCCAAAAACATTCAGTACTTC
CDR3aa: CASSISSGSVAKNIQYF

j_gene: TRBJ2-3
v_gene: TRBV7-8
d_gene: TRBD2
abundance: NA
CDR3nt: TGTGCCAGCAGCTTAGTAGCGGGGGTAGATACGCAGTATTTT
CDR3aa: CASSLVAGVDTQYF

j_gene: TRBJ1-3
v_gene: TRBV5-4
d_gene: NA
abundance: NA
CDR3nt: TGTGCCAGCAGCCCGGGGATGACCAGGAACTCTGGAAACACCATATATTTT
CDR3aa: CASSPGMTRNSGNTIYF

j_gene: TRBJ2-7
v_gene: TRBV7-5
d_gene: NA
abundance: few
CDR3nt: TGTGCCAGAAGCTTCCCCAGGGGGGACGAGAAAATCCACGAGCAGTACTTC
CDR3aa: CARSFPRGDEKIHEQYF

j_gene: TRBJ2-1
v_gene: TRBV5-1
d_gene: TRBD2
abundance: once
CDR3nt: TGCGCCAGCAGCCCGGCCAGCGGGGGCCCCAGTGAGCAGTTCTTC
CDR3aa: CASSPASGGPSEQFF

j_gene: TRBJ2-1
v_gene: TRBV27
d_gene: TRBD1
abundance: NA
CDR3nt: TGTGCCAGAGGGACAGACCATCCCGAGCAGTTCTTC
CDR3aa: CARGTDHPEQFF

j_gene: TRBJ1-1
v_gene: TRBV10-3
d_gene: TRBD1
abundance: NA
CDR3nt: TGTGCCACCCTAACAGGGGGGGGTACTGAAGCTTTCTTT
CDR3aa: CATLTGGGTEAFF

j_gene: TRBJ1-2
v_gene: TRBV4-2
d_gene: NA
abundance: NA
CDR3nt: TGTGCCAGCAGCCAAGACAGGGACTATGGCTACACCTTC
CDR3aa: CASSQDRDYGYTF

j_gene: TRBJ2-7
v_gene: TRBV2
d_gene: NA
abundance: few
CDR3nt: TGTGCCAGCAGTGATGCGACCAGGGTCTTCTACGAGCAGTACTTC
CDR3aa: CASSDATRVFYEQYF

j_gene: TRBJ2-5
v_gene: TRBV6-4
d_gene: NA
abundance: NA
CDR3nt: TGTGCCAGCAGCCGGGACACCCAAGAGACCCAGTACTTC
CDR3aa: CASSRDTQETQYF

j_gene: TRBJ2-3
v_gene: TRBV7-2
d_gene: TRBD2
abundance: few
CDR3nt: TGTGCCAGCAGCTTAGTGGGTACGGCGGGGGGAGGGAATACGCAGTATTTT
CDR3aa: CASSLVGTAGGGNTQYF

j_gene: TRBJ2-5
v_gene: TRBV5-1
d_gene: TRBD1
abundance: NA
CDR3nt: TGCGCCAGCAGCTTTTCAGGGGGCTTGGAGGAGACCCAGTACTTC
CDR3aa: CASSFSGGLEETQYF

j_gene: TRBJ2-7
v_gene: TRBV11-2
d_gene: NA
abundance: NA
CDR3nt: TGTGCCAGCAGCTTAAGACTGGCGGAGGACGAGCAGTACTTC
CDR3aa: CASSLRLAEDEQYF

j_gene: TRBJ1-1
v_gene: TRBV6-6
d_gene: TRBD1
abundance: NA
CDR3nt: TGTGCCAGCGCGGGAGGGACAGCGAACACTGAAGCTTTCTTT
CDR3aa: CASAGGTANTEAFF

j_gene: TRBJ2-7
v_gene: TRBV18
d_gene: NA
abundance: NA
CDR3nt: TGTGCCAGCTCATACAGGGACTCCTACGAGCAGTACTTC
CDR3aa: CASSYRDSYEQYF

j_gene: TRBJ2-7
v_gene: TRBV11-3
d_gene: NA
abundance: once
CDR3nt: TGTGCCAGCAGCTTGGGCGGGAGTGACAGGACCAGCGAGCAGTACTTC
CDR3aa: CASSLGGSDRTSEQYF

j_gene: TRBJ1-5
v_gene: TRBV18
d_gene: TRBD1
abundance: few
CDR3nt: TGTGCCAGCTCATCCGGGACAGGGGGCAAACAGCCCCAGCATTTT
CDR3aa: CASSSGTGGKQPQHF

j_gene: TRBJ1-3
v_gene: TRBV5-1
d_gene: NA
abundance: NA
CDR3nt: TGCGCCAGCAGGCTTACCGGGGACTCTGGAAACACCATATATTTT
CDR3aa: CASRLTGDSGNTIYF

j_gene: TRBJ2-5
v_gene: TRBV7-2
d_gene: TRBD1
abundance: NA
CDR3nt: TGTGCCAGCAGCAGGGACAGGGGAGAGACCCAGTACTTC
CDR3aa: CASSRDRGETQYF